This T cell receptor (beta chain) stems from a study of shared clonotypes between healthy human individuals. Study-level information: Samples came from a couple of female and three male donors aged 18 to 49.

Study-wide findings and caveats: Limited genetic and exposure-history diversity came from having few donors. Memory subsets generally showed lower estimated richness than naive subsets.

The donor cohort consisted entirely of Caucasian adults residing in Nashville, Tennessee. Method: immunoSEQ multiplex PCR; TCRdb's copy keeps in-frame clones and lacks some. In the table there are nearly 750,000 clones, just under 75% of which are singletons. From germline, CDR1 is SGHVS and CDR2 FQNEAQ. This CDR3 spans 16 amino acids. V lost 3 bases to trimming and J lost 7 bases; unmatched junction nucleotides: 13. Notes on this clone: Antigen specificity is unknown.

The chain couples TRBV7-8 to TRBJ2-7; 9 nucleotides agree with TRBD1. The sample comprised memory CD4+ T cells sorted from blood. The subset denotes: CD45RA-negative fraction. The origin of this receptor is a woman aged 25 to 39 in good health. The CDR3 region is CASSFYGGQGLREQYF. The CDR3 DNA follows: TGTGCCAGCAGCTTCTATGGCGGACAGGGGCTGCGTGAGCAGTACTTC.